Listed below are T cell receptor beta chains from one sample, sequenced in a study of T cell responses to AZD1222 COVID-19 vaccine. Repertoires were generated with immunoSEQ multiplex PCR, while TCRdb's copy carries only in-frame clones and drops some. The sample yields about 120,000 clones, just over 90% seen once. The material was peripheral blood, obtained 28 days after the second AZD1222 dose. These receptors all come from an adult who received the AZD1222 COVID-19 vaccine. CDR3s include the opening cysteine and the closing phenylalanine or tryptophan. Fields, in order: V gene, J gene, clone size, D gene, CDR3 protein, CDR3 DNA. The D gene is left open where the match is weak. Where a row states a size, it is once, few, many or the class of an expanded clone; other rows omit it.

V gene: TRBV10-3
J gene: TRBJ2-3
clone size: -
D gene: TRBD2
CDR3 protein: CAISESRSAGGTDTQYF
CDR3 DNA: TGTGCCATCAGTGAGTCGAGGTCAGCGGGGGGGACCGATACGCAGTATTTT

V gene: TRBV27
J gene: TRBJ2-7
clone size: -
D gene: -
CDR3 protein: CASQGGTGARNEQYF
CDR3 DNA: TGTGCCTCCCAGGGGGGCACAGGGGCCAGGAACGAGCAGTACTTC

V gene: TRBV18
J gene: TRBJ2-1
clone size: -
D gene: -
CDR3 protein: CASSHSGSRTGDEQFF
CDR3 DNA: TGTGCCAGCTCCCACAGTGGGTCTCGAACTGGGGATGAGCAGTTCTTC

V gene: TRBV7-3
J gene: TRBJ2-6
clone size: -
D gene: -
CDR3 protein: CASSSAPYRLTGANVLTF
CDR3 DNA: TGTGCCAGCAGCTCCGCACCCTACCGGCTTACTGGGGCCAACGTCCTGACTTTC

V gene: TRBV6-1
J gene: TRBJ1-6
clone size: -
D gene: -
CDR3 protein: CASSDRVSPLHF
CDR3 DNA: TGTGCCAGCAGTGACAGGGTTTCACCCCTCCACTTT

V gene: TRBV4-3
J gene: TRBJ1-4
clone size: -
D gene: -
CDR3 protein: CASSPDSFNEKLFF
CDR3 DNA: TGCGCCAGCAGCCCAGACAGTTTTAATGAAAAACTGTTTTTT

V gene: TRBV5-1
J gene: TRBJ1-2
clone size: once
D gene: -
CDR3 protein: CASSFTGEEYGYTF
CDR3 DNA: TGCGCCAGCAGCTTTACGGGGGAGGAGTATGGCTACACCTTC

V gene: TRBV9
J gene: TRBJ2-3
clone size: -
D gene: -
CDR3 protein: CASSVGGASRGWNTQYF
CDR3 DNA: TGTGCCAGCAGCGTAGGCGGAGCGTCACGGGGGTGGAATACGCAGTATTTT

V gene: TRBV19
J gene: TRBJ2-6
clone size: -
D gene: -
CDR3 protein: CASRVGGANVLTF
CDR3 DNA: TGTGCCAGTAGGGTCGGCGGGGCCAACGTCCTGACTTTC

V gene: TRBV6-5
J gene: TRBJ2-7
clone size: -
D gene: -
CDR3 protein: CASSLQSSYEQYF
CDR3 DNA: TGTGCCAGCAGTTTACAGAGCTCCTACGAGCAGTACTTC

V gene: TRBV5-4
J gene: TRBJ2-7
clone size: few
D gene: -
CDR3 protein: CASSPGGMVSYEQYF
CDR3 DNA: TGTGCCAGCAGCCCTGGGGGTATGGTTTCCTACGAGCAGTACTTC

V gene: TRBV5-5
J gene: TRBJ2-5
clone size: -
D gene: TRBD1
CDR3 protein: CASSWDRGRTETQYF
CDR3 DNA: TGTGCCAGCAGCTGGGACAGGGGGAGGACGGAGACCCAGTACTTC

V gene: TRBV6-2/TRBV6-3
J gene: TRBJ2-7
clone size: -
D gene: TRBD2
CDR3 protein: CASSYSFRSGRPYEQYF
CDR3 DNA: TGTGCCAGCAGTTACTCGTTCCGGAGCGGGAGGCCCTACGAGCAGTACTTC

V gene: TRBV6-5
J gene: TRBJ1-2
clone size: once
D gene: TRBD1
CDR3 protein: CASSYDRVVGYTF
CDR3 DNA: TGTGCCAGCAGTTACGACAGGGTCGTTGGCTACACCTTC

V gene: TRBV3-1/TRBV3-2
J gene: TRBJ2-7
clone size: -
D gene: -
CDR3 protein: CASSQLQAYEQYF
CDR3 DNA: TGTGCCAGCAGCCAATTGCAGGCCTACGAGCAGTACTTC

V gene: TRBV27
J gene: TRBJ1-6
clone size: -
D gene: TRBD1
CDR3 protein: CASSSRGQGYNSPLHF
CDR3 DNA: TGTGCCAGCAGTTCCCGGGGACAGGGTTATAATTCACCCCTCCACTTT

V gene: TRBV6-1
J gene: TRBJ2-7
clone size: once
D gene: -
CDR3 protein: CASSETPGRSYEQYF
CDR3 DNA: TGTGCCAGCAGTGAGACACCGGGACGCTCCTACGAGCAGTACTTC

V gene: TRBV4-1
J gene: TRBJ2-7
clone size: -
D gene: -
CDR3 protein: CASSHGTGYEQYF
CDR3 DNA: TGCGCCAGCAGCCATGGGACGGGTTACGAGCAGTACTTC

V gene: TRBV2
J gene: TRBJ2-1
clone size: once
D gene: -
CDR3 protein: CASSELAVYNEQFF
CDR3 DNA: TGTGCCAGCAGTGAACTAGCAGTCTACAATGAGCAGTTCTTC

V gene: TRBV9
J gene: TRBJ2-3
clone size: once
D gene: -
CDR3 protein: CASGPGGPTQYF
CDR3 DNA: TGTGCCAGCGGACCTGGGGGGCCAACGCAGTATTTT

V gene: TRBV2
J gene: TRBJ2-3
clone size: -
D gene: -
CDR3 protein: CASSERGVPTDTQYF
CDR3 DNA: TGTGCCAGCAGTGAAAGGGGGGTCCCCACAGATACGCAGTATTTT

V gene: TRBV12-3/TRBV12-4
J gene: TRBJ2-7
clone size: -
D gene: -
CDR3 protein: CASSHRAPEQYF
CDR3 DNA: TGTGCCAGCAGCCACAGGGCCCCCGAGCAGTACTTC

V gene: TRBV12-3/TRBV12-4
J gene: TRBJ1-2
clone size: -
D gene: -
CDR3 protein: CASSLRGYYGYTF
CDR3 DNA: TGTGCCAGCAGTTTAAGGGGTTATTATGGCTACACCTTC

V gene: TRBV6-6
J gene: TRBJ2-3
clone size: -
D gene: TRBD2
CDR3 protein: CASRTPGLAGDTQYF
CDR3 DNA: TGTGCCAGCAGGACTCCGGGACTAGCGGGAGATACGCAGTATTTT

V gene: TRBV10-3
J gene: TRBJ2-2
clone size: once
D gene: TRBD2
CDR3 protein: CAISDGLAGGLTGELFF
CDR3 DNA: TGTGCCATCAGTGACGGACTAGCGGGGGGGCTCACCGGGGAGCTGTTTTTT

V gene: TRBV7-2
J gene: TRBJ2-5
clone size: -
D gene: -
CDR3 protein: CASSLMKQETQYF
CDR3 DNA: TGTGCCAGCAGCTTAATGAAACAAGAGACCCAGTACTTC

V gene: TRBV7-2
J gene: TRBJ2-3
clone size: -
D gene: -
CDR3 protein: CASSSRGSGDSTQYF
CDR3 DNA: TGTGCCAGCAGCTCTCGGGGTTCAGGGGACTCAACGCAGTATTTT

V gene: TRBV10-2
J gene: TRBJ1-5
clone size: -
D gene: -
CDR3 protein: CASSDGGNQPQHF
CDR3 DNA: TGCGCCAGCAGTGACGGTGGGAATCAGCCCCAGCATTTT

V gene: TRBV6-6
J gene: TRBJ1-2
clone size: -
D gene: -
CDR3 protein: CASSYSIRFYGYTF
CDR3 DNA: TGTGCCAGCAGTTACTCAATACGATTCTATGGCTACACCTTC

V gene: TRBV5-1
J gene: TRBJ2-2
clone size: -
D gene: TRBD1
CDR3 protein: CASTFQGQADGELFF
CDR3 DNA: TGCGCCAGCACCTTTCAAGGACAGGCGGACGGGGAGCTGTTTTTT

V gene: TRBV21-1
J gene: TRBJ1-1
clone size: -
D gene: -
CDR3 protein: CASSKGYSGEAFF
CDR3 DNA: TGTGCCAGCAGCAAAGGCTACAGCGGTGAAGCTTTCTTT

V gene: TRBV21-1
J gene: TRBJ1-6
clone size: -
D gene: -
CDR3 protein: CASSSRRADNSPLHF
CDR3 DNA: TGTGCCAGCAGCTCCAGGAGAGCCGATAATTCACCCCTCCACTTT

V gene: TRBV10-1
J gene: TRBJ2-1
clone size: -
D gene: -
CDR3 protein: CASNQVFGNEQFF
CDR3 DNA: TGCGCCAGCAATCAGGTATTCGGGAATGAGCAGTTCTTC

V gene: TRBV19
J gene: TRBJ1-5
clone size: -
D gene: TRBD1
CDR3 protein: CASSLDRNLPRPQHF
CDR3 DNA: TGTGCCAGTAGTCTGGACAGGAATCTTCCCCGGCCCCAGCATTTT

V gene: TRBV6-5
J gene: TRBJ1-1
clone size: -
D gene: -
CDR3 protein: CASSYVGRGNTEAFF
CDR3 DNA: TGTGCCAGCAGTTACGTTGGGAGGGGGAACACTGAAGCTTTCTTT

V gene: TRBV6-2/TRBV6-3
J gene: TRBJ2-3
clone size: -
D gene: TRBD2
CDR3 protein: CASSYNSGNTDTQYF
CDR3 DNA: TGTGCCAGCAGTTACAACAGCGGGAATACAGATACGCAGTATTTT

V gene: TRBV6-5
J gene: TRBJ1-3
clone size: -
D gene: -
CDR3 protein: CASTAGNTIYF
CDR3 DNA: TGTGCCAGCACGGCTGGAAACACCATATATTTT

V gene: TRBV30
J gene: TRBJ2-2
clone size: -
D gene: TRBD1
CDR3 protein: CALIPGQGPTNTGELFF
CDR3 DNA: TGTGCCTTAATCCCGGGACAGGGGCCTACTAACACCGGGGAGCTGTTTTTT

V gene: TRBV9
J gene: TRBJ1-2
clone size: -
D gene: TRBD1
CDR3 protein: CASSAGTGESYTF
CDR3 DNA: TGTGCCAGCAGCGCCGGGACAGGGGAAAGCTACACCTTC

V gene: TRBV12-5
J gene: TRBJ2-7
clone size: -
D gene: -
CDR3 protein: CASGSGSGAYEQYF
CDR3 DNA: TGTGCTAGTGGTTCTGGATCGGGGGCCTACGAGCAGTACTTC

V gene: TRBV19
J gene: TRBJ1-2
clone size: -
D gene: -
CDR3 protein: CASSTWDPRGYGYTF
CDR3 DNA: TGTGCCAGTAGTACCTGGGACCCCCGGGGCTATGGCTACACCTTC

V gene: TRBV10-1
J gene: TRBJ2-5
clone size: -
D gene: -
CDR3 protein: CASSEVFEETQYF
CDR3 DNA: TGCGCCAGCAGTGAGGTATTTGAAGAGACCCAGTACTTC

V gene: TRBV4-1
J gene: TRBJ1-4
clone size: -
D gene: -
CDR3 protein: CASSQSLEKLFF
CDR3 DNA: TGCGCCAGCAGCCAGAGCCTTGAAAAACTGTTTTTT

V gene: TRBV13
J gene: TRBJ2-7
clone size: -
D gene: TRBD1
CDR3 protein: CASSPRDREYEQYF
CDR3 DNA: TGTGCCAGCAGCCCCAGGGACAGGGAGTACGAGCAGTACTTC

V gene: TRBV6-2/TRBV6-3
J gene: TRBJ2-7
clone size: -
D gene: TRBD2
CDR3 protein: CASSYSFMELAGILEQYF
CDR3 DNA: TGTGCCAGCAGTTACTCGTTCATGGAGCTAGCGGGAATCCTGGAGCAGTACTTC

V gene: TRBV28
J gene: TRBJ1-6
clone size: -
D gene: -
CDR3 protein: CASSLSRGLGSYNSPLHF
CDR3 DNA: TGTGCCAGCAGTTTATCTCGGGGGTTAGGCTCCTATAATTCACCCCTCCACTTT